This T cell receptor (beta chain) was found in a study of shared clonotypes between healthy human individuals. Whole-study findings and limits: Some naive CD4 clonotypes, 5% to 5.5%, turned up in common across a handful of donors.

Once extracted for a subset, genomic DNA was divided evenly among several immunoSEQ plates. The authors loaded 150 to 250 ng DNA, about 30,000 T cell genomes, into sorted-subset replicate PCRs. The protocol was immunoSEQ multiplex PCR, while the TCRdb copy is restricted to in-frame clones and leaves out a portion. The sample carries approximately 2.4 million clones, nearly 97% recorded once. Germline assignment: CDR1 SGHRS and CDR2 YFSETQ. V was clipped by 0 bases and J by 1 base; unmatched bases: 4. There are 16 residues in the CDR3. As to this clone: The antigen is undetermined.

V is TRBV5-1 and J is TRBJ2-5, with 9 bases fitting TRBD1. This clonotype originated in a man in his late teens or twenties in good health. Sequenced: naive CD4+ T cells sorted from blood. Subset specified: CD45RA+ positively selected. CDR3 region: CASSLAPDRGQETQYF. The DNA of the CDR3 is TGCGCCAGCAGCTTGGCCCCGGACAGGGGCCAAGAGACCCAGTACTTC.